This passage covers 13 T cell receptor beta chains from one sample sequenced in a study of blood T cell repertoires in COVID-19. Clones were read by immunoSEQ multiplex PCR, and TCRdb kept only the in-frame ones, dropping some. The sample holds approximately 82,000 clones, 92% seen once. Specimen: peripheral blood. The receptor set was obtained from a woman in her fifties or sixties with active COVID-19.

The chain recombines TRBV24-1 with TRBJ2-7, with D possibly matching TRBD2 (5 bases). The CDR3 contains 14 residues. The germline gives CDR1 KGHDR, CDR2 SFDVKD. The germline V and J ends were trimmed by 5 bases and 6 bases, with 16 bases remaining between them. CDR3 coding DNA: TGTGCCACCAGTGGGCGGGTGCAGCCGGGCGAGCAGTACTTC. Its translation: CATSGRVQPGEQYF.

The chain uses TRBV7-9 and TRBJ2-7, with TRBD2 matching over 8 bases. CDR3 length: 15 residues. The V gene end was trimmed by 1 base and the J gene end by 9 bases; junction bases not matched to a gene: 11. Germline CDR1 is SEHNR and CDR2 is FQNEAQ (reference sequence). Here the CDR3 DNA reads TGTGCCAGCAGCTTAGGTACAGGTCCGGGGGGGTGGCAGTACTTC. It is translated as CASSLGTGPGGWQYF.

The chain employs TRBV9 and TRBJ2-2, with D possibly matching TRBD1 (6 bases). The germline V and J ends were trimmed by 0 bases and 6 bases, with 12 bases remaining between them. The CDR3 contains 15 residues. CDR1 SGDLS and CDR2 YYNGEE come from the germline V gene. The CDR3 coding sequence is TGTGCCAGCAGCGTAGCGCAGGGGCTAGCCGGGGAGCTGTTTTTT. This translates into CASSVAQGLAGELFF.

The J gene is TRBJ2-7, the V gene TRBV28; TRBD1 is a possible D gene (6 bases). CDR3 size: 13 residues. CDR1 is MDHEN and CDR2 is SYDVKM in the germline V gene. Trimming removed 3 bases from V and 6 bases from J, with 12 bases in between. The CDR3 DNA follows: TGTGCCAGCAGTTTTCAGGGGTTGGGCGAGCAGTACTTC. Translating gives CASSFQGLGEQYF.

J is TRBJ2-1 and V is TRBV6-2 or TRBV6-3; D may be TRBD2 (5 bases). V was shortened by 2 bases and J by 7 bases, with 12 bases between the two germline ends. Looked up from germline, CDR1 is MNHEY and CDR2 is SVGEGT. The CDR3 has 14 amino acids. The CDR3 loop reads CASSYRTTGNEQFF. The CDR3, as DNA: TGTGCCAGCAGTTACCGGACGACGGGGAATGAGCAGTTCTTC.

The rearrangement joins TRBV4-2 to TRBJ2-5; tentatively, D is TRBD1 (6 bases). Trimming took off 0 bases at V and 7 bases at J, with 15 bases between the two ends. The CDR3 loop spans 15 amino acids. In germline, CDR1 is LGHNA, CDR2 YNFKEQ. CDR3 DNA sequence: TGTGCCAGCAGCCAAGAAATCTCAGGGGTGGGGACCCAGTACTTC. Amino acids: CASSQEISGVGTQYF.

This clone is medium-sized. This sequence joins TRBV10-3 and TRBJ2-1; 12 nucleotides match TRBD2. J gave up 8 bases and V 5 bases, and 7 bases lay outside the gene matches. Germline V gene data show CDR1 as ENHRY and CDR2 as SYGVKD. The CDR3 has 15 residues. In DNA, the CDR3 is TGTGCCATCAGTCGACTAGCGGGAGATAACTATGAGCAGTTCTTC. Translation: CAISRLAGDNYEQFF.

The V and J genes are TRBV12-3 or TRBV12-4 and TRBJ2-7, with D perhaps TRBD2 (6 bases). Trimming left V 3 bases short and J 5 bases short, with 11 bases between. This CDR3 contains 13 residues. CDR3 sequence (DNA): TGTGCCAGCAGTTTTACTAGCCGGGACGAGCAGTACTTC. The encoded protein is CASSFTSRDEQYF.

The chain links TRBV7-9 to TRBJ2-2; no definite D call. Germline V CDR1 and CDR2: SEHNR, FQNEAQ (reference sequence). This CDR3 comprises 14 residues. V shed 1 base and J shed 7 bases, with 10 bases lying between them. CDR3 sequence: CASSLVYKHGELFF. CDR3 nucleotide sequence: TGTGCCAGCAGCTTAGTATATAAGCACGGGGAGCTGTTTTTT.

The chain recombines TRBV15 with TRBJ1-2, with TRBD1 as a possible D gene (6 bases). CDR1 is LNHNV, CDR2 YYDKDF, per germline (reference sequence). The CDR3 runs 16 residues. The ends were cut back, 2 bases at V and 8 bases at J, with 21 bases in the middle. This CDR3 is CATSRTVPGHLEGYTF. CDR3 DNA: TGTGCCACCAGCAGAACTGTACCGGGACACCTGGAAGGCTACACCTTC.

In its sample, this clone was seen once. The chain has TRBV18 and TRBJ2-1; a weak D match, TRBD2 (7 bases). Germline V gives CDR1 KGHSH, CDR2 LQKENI. With 3 bases removed from V and 4 bases from J, the gap between germline ends came to 13 bases. This CDR3 comprises 15 residues. The CDR3 DNA is TGTGCCAGCTCACCTGAGGGGGGGGCGTACAATGAGCAGTTCTTC. It encodes CASSPEGGAYNEQFF.

The rearrangement joins TRBV14 to TRBJ1-4; 8 bases match TRBD1. Looked up from germline, CDR1 is SGHDN and CDR2 is FVKESK. The CDR3 loop spans 15 amino acids. V lost 4 bases to trimming and J lost 6 bases; unmatched junction nucleotides: 7. This chain's CDR3 is CASSPTDRVYEKLFF. The CDR3 bases are TGTGCCAGCAGCCCTACGGACAGGGTATATGAAAAACTGTTTTTT.

This chain links TRBV18 with TRBJ2-1; weak D call: TRBD1 (6 bases). The CDR3 spans 16 residues. The V end was cut by 1 base, the J end by 0 bases, with 10 bases between. CDR1 and CDR2 (germline): KGHSH, LQKENI. This CDR3 reads CASSPQTGISYNEQFF. The CDR3 nucleotides read TGTGCCAGCTCACCACAAACAGGGATCTCCTACAATGAGCAGTTCTTC. The variable domain in full, with the rest retrieved from reference TRBV18 and TRBJ2-1, is NAGVMQNPRHLVRRRGQEARLRCSPMKGHSHVYWYRQLPEEGLKFMVYLQKENIIDESGMPKERFSAEFPKEGPSILRIQQVVRGDSAAYFCASSPQTGISYNEQFFGPGTRLTVL.